This T cell receptor (beta chain) was identified during a study of T-cell reconstitution after alpha-beta-depleted transplantation in children. Trimming cost V 0 bases and J 4 bases, with 10 bases left between them. This CDR3 has 14 residues. Germline V gives CDR1 SGHTA, CDR2 FQGTGA. It was with unique molecular identifiers that the TCRbeta library was prepared. Each CDR3 protein is one row after TCRdb ran MiXCR on the PCR reads. Of hundreds of thousands of distinct CDR3 sequences detected, roughly an eighth appear once; the ten largest clones hold over 5.5%. The starting material was PBMCs from the stem cell graft donor, obtained from the stem cell graft. V and J are TRBV7-3 and TRBJ2-7; D may be TRBD1 (5 bases). This TCR came from a human donor who donated a stem cell graft to a child with combined immunodeficiency. CDR3 nucleotides: TGTGCCAGCAGCTTAACGGGGCTGCTTTACGAGCAGTACTTC. This codes for CASSLTGLLYEQYF.